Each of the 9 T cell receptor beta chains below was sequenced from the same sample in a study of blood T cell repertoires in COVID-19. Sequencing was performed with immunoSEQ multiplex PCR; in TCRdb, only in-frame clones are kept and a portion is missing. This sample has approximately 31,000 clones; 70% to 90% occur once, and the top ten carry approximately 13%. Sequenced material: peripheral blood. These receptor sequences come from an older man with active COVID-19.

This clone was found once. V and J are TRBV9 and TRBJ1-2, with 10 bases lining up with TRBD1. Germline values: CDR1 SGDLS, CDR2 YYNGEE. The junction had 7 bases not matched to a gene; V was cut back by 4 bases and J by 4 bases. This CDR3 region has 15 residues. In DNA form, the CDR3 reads TGTGCCAGCAGCCCTCGGGACAGGGGCCTCTATGGCTACACCTTC. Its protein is CASSPRDRGLYGYTF.

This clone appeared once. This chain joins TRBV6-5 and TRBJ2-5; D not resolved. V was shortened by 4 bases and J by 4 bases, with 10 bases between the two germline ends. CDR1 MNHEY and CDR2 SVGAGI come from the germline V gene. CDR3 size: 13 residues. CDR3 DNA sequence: TGTGCCAGCAGTTCCAAGCGTGGAGAGACCCAGTACTTC. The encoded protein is CASSSKRGETQYF.

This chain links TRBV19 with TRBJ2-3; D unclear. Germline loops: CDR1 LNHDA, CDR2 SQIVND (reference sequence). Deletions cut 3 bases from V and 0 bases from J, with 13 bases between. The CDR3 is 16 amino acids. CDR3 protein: CASSISQRPSTDTQYF. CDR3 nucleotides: TGTGCCAGTAGTATCTCCCAGCGCCCTAGCACAGATACGCAGTATTTT.

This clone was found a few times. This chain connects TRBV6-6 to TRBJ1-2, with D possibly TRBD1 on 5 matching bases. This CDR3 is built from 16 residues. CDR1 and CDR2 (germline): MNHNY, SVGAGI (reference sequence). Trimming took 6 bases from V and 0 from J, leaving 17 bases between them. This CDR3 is CASSDGGMLANYGYTF. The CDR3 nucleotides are TGTGCCAGCAGCGATGGGGGGATGCTCGCTAACTATGGCTACACCTTC.

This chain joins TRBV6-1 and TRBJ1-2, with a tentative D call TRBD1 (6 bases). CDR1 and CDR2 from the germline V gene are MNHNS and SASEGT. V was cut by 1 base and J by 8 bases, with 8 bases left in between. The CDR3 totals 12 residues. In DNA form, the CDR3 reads TGTGCCAGCAGTGAAGGGGGGGGCGGCTACACCTTC. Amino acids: CASSEGGGGYTF.

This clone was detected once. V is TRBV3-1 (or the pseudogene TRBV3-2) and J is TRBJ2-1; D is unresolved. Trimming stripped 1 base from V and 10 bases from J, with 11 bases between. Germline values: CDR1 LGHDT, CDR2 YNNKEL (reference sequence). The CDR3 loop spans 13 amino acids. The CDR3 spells CASSQVNLGEQFF. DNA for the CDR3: TGTGCCAGCAGCCAAGTAAATCTCGGGGAGCAGTTCTTC.

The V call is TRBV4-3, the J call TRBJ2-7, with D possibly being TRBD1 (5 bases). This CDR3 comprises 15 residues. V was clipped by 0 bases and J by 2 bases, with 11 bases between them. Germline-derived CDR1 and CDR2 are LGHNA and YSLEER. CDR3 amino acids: CASSQDGADTYEQYF. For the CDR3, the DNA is TGCGCCAGCAGCCAAGATGGGGCTGATACCTACGAGCAGTACTTC.

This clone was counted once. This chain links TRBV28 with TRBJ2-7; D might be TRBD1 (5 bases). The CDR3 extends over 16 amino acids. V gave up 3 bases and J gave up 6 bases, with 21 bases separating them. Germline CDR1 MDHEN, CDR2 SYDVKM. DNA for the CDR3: TGTGCCAGCAGTTTGAACCTCGGACGATCAAGGGGCGAGCAGTACTTC. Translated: CASSLNLGRSRGEQYF.

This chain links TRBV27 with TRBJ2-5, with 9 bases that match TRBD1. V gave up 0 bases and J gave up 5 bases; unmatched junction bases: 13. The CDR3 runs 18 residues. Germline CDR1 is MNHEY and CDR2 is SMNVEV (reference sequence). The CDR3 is CASSLSNIQGASLETQYF. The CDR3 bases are TGTGCCAGCAGTTTATCGAACATACAGGGGGCGAGCTTGGAGACCCAGTACTTC.